The sequence of this T cell receptor beta chain was determined in a study of CD8 T cells in Susac syndrome. The sequenced target, TCR beta, came from blood CD8+ and CD4+ T cells. Random hexamers were used to reverse transcribe the RNA input (about 0.5 to 1 ug). One entry per CDR3 protein, called by TCRdb with MiXCR from the immunoSEQ multiplex PCR reads. The top ten clones hold more than 0.2% of a sample with roughly 140,000 distinct CDR3 sequences, around 96% of them seen once. The CDR3 runs 16 residues. The trim removed 3 bases at V and 5 bases at J, leaving 8 bases unmatched. Germline V gene lookup returns CDR1 LGHNA and CDR2 YNFKEQ.

This TCR came from a human donor with multiple sclerosis. The genes are TRBV4-2 and TRBJ1-1; 11 nucleotides match TRBD1. Specimen: CD8+ T cells from PBMCs. CDR3 DNA sequence: TGTGCCAGCAGCCAGGGGACAGGGGGGGTGGATACTGAAGCTTTCTTT. Translation: CASSQGTGGVDTEAFF.